One and the same sample provided the 23 T cell receptor beta chains below, sequenced in a study of blood T cells in healthy people across ages. Next came a second PCR, run for about 6 to 12 cycles, which used a sample-barcoded 5' primer along with a J-beta primer mix. Via MiXCR, TCRdb re-called the 5' RACE reads, giving one row per CDR3 protein. Counted here are about 1,800,000 distinct CDR3 sequences, under 30% occurring once; the ten biggest clones make up roughly 8%. Sequencing was carried out using blood. The receptors were gathered from a woman aged 25 to 39 in good health.

This clonotype appeared a few times. The J gene is TRBJ2-7, the V gene TRBV29-1; 7 positions match TRBD1. V lost 7 bases and J lost 3; bases outside the gene matches: 6. CDR3 length: 12 residues. CDR1 SQVTM and CDR2 ANQGSEA come from the germline V gene. CDR3 in DNA: TGCAGCGGGGCGGACAGGTTCTACGAGCAGTACTTC. This translates into CSGADRFYEQYF.

V and J are TRBV9 and TRBJ1-4; 7 bases fit TRBD1. Trimming took 3 bases from V and 7 from J; bases not matched to a gene: 12. This CDR3 has 16 amino acids. Per the germline V gene, CDR1 is SGDLS and CDR2 is YYNGEE. The CDR3 region is CASSEGDRTGREKLFF. The CDR3 DNA is TGTGCCAGCAGCGAGGGCGACAGGACAGGCCGTGAAAAACTGTTTTTT. The full variable domain, completed using reference TRBV9 and TRBJ1-4, is DSGVTQTPKHLITATGQRVTLRCSPRSGDLSVYWYQQSLDQGLQFLIQYYNGEERAKGNILERFSAQQFPDLHSELNLSSLELGDSALYFCASSEGDRTGREKLFFGSGTQLSVL.

This clonotype was counted at least ten times. The chain is built from TRBV29-1 and TRBJ2-7; maybe TRBD1 (7 bases). Germline V gives CDR1 SQVTM, CDR2 ANQGSEA. V shed 7 bases and J shed 3 bases, with 22 bases lying between them. This CDR3 is built from 15 residues. CDR3 in amino acids: CSAKPGDSHIYEQYF. As DNA, the CDR3 is TGCAGCGCCAAGCCGGGGGACAGCCATATCTACGAGCAGTACTTC.

This clonotype occurred many times. This sequence joins TRBV29-1 and TRBJ2-7; D possibly corresponds to TRBD1 (5 bases). The CDR3 runs 13 residues. CDR1 and CDR2 from the germline V gene are SQVTM and ANQGSEA. Trimming removed 2 bases at V and 4 bases at J, with 12 bases between. The CDR3 sequence is CSVERGVEYEQYF. CDR3 sequence (DNA): TGCAGCGTTGAAAGGGGCGTTGAGTACGAGCAGTACTTC.

This clonotype was recorded a few times. The chain couples TRBV5-1 to TRBJ2-7; 7 nucleotides align to TRBD2. V lost 4 bases to trimming and J lost 3 bases; unmatched junction nucleotides: 7. The CDR3 runs to 14 residues. Germline values: CDR1 SGHRS, CDR2 YFSETQ. The CDR3 is CASSRSGEVYEQYF. The DNA of the CDR3 is TGCGCCAGCAGCCGGAGCGGGGAGGTCTACGAGCAGTACTTC.

V and J are TRBV7-2 and TRBJ1-3, with 7 bases aligning to TRBD1. CDR1 is SGHTA, CDR2 FQGNSA, per germline. This CDR3 has 17 residues. The ends lost 5 bases at V and 0 bases at J; junction bases unmatched: 10. CDR3: CASSGTWGQLSGNTIYF. As DNA, the CDR3 is TGTGCCAGCAGCGGAACCTGGGGACAGCTCTCTGGAAACACCATATATTTT.

This clonotype occurred a few times. J is TRBJ2-1 and V is TRBV5-6; 13 positions agree with TRBD2. This CDR3 has 16 residues. J gave up 6 bases and V 2 bases, and 5 bases lay outside the gene matches. From germline, CDR1 is SGHDT and CDR2 YYEEEE. The CDR3 DNA follows: TGTGCCAGCAGCTTCTCGAGACTAGCGGGAGGCAATGAGCAGTTCTTC. This encodes CASSFSRLAGGNEQFF.

The V and J genes are TRBV7-2 and TRBJ1-5; 8 bases match TRBD1. The junction had 11 bases not matched to a gene; V was cut back by 5 bases and J by 5 bases. CDR3 length: 16 amino acids. CDR1 SGHTA and CDR2 FQGNSA come from the germline V gene. The CDR3 here is CASSPRGDRRDQPQHF. CDR3 in DNA: TGTGCCAGCAGCCCCCGCGGGGACAGGAGAGATCAGCCCCAGCATTTT. The complete variable domain, with remaining parts taken from reference TRBV7-2 and TRBJ1-5, reads GAGVSQSPSNKVTEKGKDVELRCDPISGHTALYWYRQSLGQGLEFLIYFQGNSAPDKSGLPSDRFSAERTGGSVSTLTIQRTQQEDSAVYLCASSPRGDRRDQPQHFGDGTRLSIL.

This clonotype has a count of ten or more. This chain uses TRBV10-2 with TRBJ2-7; 9 nucleotides agree with TRBD1. The CDR3 covers 14 residues. The V segment lost 3 bases and the J segment 6 bases; nucleotides outside the gene matches: 6. Germline V gives CDR1 WSHSY, CDR2 SAAADI. CDR3 protein: CASSDGTGYVEQYF. As DNA, the CDR3 is TGCGCCAGCAGTGACGGGACAGGGTATGTCGAGCAGTACTTC.

J is TRBJ2-3 and V is TRBV28; tentative D call: TRBD2 (5 bases). The V and J ends lost 7 bases and 13 bases respectively, with 18 bases between them. This CDR3 is built from 12 residues. In germline, CDR1 is MDHEN, CDR2 SYDVKM. CDR3 loop: CASKESGRTKYF. Here the CDR3 DNA reads TGTGCCAGCAAGGAAAGCGGCCGTACAAAGTATTTT.

This clonotype was picked up one time. This chain joins TRBV2 and TRBJ2-2, with 7 bases aligning to TRBD1. In germline, CDR1 is SNHLY, CDR2 FYNNEI. With 6 bases clipped from V and 8 bases from J, the junction kept 6 bases outside the gene matches. The CDR3 loop spans 13 amino acids. CDR3 coding DNA: TGTGCCAGCAGCGGACAGGCGATGGGGGAGCTGTTTTTT. This gives the protein CASSGQAMGELFF.

Points on this clonotype: A much larger clone sits a single nucleotide away, making a read error possible. This chain links TRBV20-1 with TRBJ2-7; TRBD2 aligns across 9 bases. Per the germline V gene, CDR1 is DFQATT and CDR2 is SNEGSKA (reference sequence). This CDR3 is 15 amino acids long. With 6 bases clipped from V and 5 bases from J, the junction kept 14 bases outside the gene matches. The CDR3 region has the DNA TGCAGTGCAGCAGACGTGGCGGGAGGGACCCACGAGCAGTACTTC. Residues: CSAADVAGGTHEQYF.

This chain links TRBV5-1 with TRBJ2-5; tentatively, D is TRBD1 (5 bases). Trimming took off 0 bases at V and 5 bases at J, with 14 bases between the two ends. The CDR3 loop spans 15 amino acids. Germline V gene sequence: CDR1 SGHRS, CDR2 YFSETQ. Written as DNA, the CDR3 is TGCGCCAGCAGCTTGGGGGGCCCACCCCGGGAGACCCAGTACTTC. Protein: CASSLGGPPRETQYF.

As regards this clonotype: It may be a read error: a sequence one base away is much more abundant. The genes are TRBV10-3 and TRBJ2-7, with 9 bases lining up with TRBD2. The CDR3 contains 14 residues. Germline CDR1 and CDR2: ENHRY and SYGVKD. The CDR3 DNA follows: TGTGCCAACAGTGAGGGACTAGCTTCCTACGAGCAGTACTTC. The encoded protein is CANSEGLASYEQYF.

The chain uses TRBV20-1 and TRBJ2-1; TRBD2 matches at 9 bases. V was pared by 5 bases and J by 3 bases, with 14 bases of the junction left unmatched. The CDR3 totals 17 residues. Germline V gene sequence: CDR1 DFQATT, CDR2 SNEGSKA (reference sequence). The CDR3 sequence is CSASTLGSGGRYNEQFF. The CDR3 DNA follows: TGCAGTGCTTCTACTTTGGGTAGCGGGGGCCGCTACAATGAGCAGTTCTTC.

This clonotype was seen a few times. The chain carries TRBV7-3 and TRBJ2-5; D is undetermined. V lost 1 base, J lost 5 bases, and 8 bases lay in between. This CDR3 is built from 13 residues. The germline gives CDR1 SGHTA, CDR2 FQGTGA. The CDR3 region has the DNA TGTGCCAGCAGCTTAATTGGGCGGGAGACCCAGTACTTC. Translated, it gives CASSLIGRETQYF.

This clonotype was detected a few times. The CDR3 coding sequence is TGCAGTGCTGGACTAGCGGGAGGGAACTACGAGCAGTACTTC. Translation gives CSAGLAGGNYEQYF. V gene TRBV20-1 combines with J gene TRBJ2-7; 15 bases map to TRBD2. The V and J ends lost 5 bases and 3 bases, in that order; junction bases with no gene match: 2. This CDR3 region has 14 residues. Germline-derived CDR1 and CDR2 are DFQATT and SNEGSKA (reference sequence).

This clonotype appeared many times. The gene calls are TRBV27 and TRBJ1-2; D remains ambiguous. Germline CDR1 reads MNHEY; CDR2 reads SMNVEV (reference sequence). This CDR3 has 14 amino acids. Trimming shortened V by 3 bases and J by 4 bases, and 12 bases separated the two germline ends. The CDR3 here is CASSFSDDLYGYTF. CDR3 bases: TGTGCCAGCAGTTTCTCCGACGACCTCTATGGCTACACCTTC.

This clonotype was observed a handful of times. This sequence joins TRBV20-1 and TRBJ1-5; no firm D call. The CDR3 extends over 15 amino acids. Germline V gene sequence: CDR1 DFQATT, CDR2 SNEGSKA (reference sequence). Trimming stripped 4 bases from V and 4 bases from J, with 17 bases between. For the CDR3, the DNA is TGCAGTGCTACATCCGGGTCCAGGTTTAATCAGCCCCAGCATTTT. Amino acid sequence: CSATSGSRFNQPQHF.

The rearrangement links TRBV11-3 to TRBJ2-5; 9 bases agree with TRBD1. The better agreement between TRBJ2-7 and the DNA end casts doubt on the J call. The CDR3 totals 13 residues. Germline CDR1 and CDR2: SGHNT and YENEEA. DNA for the CDR3: TGTGCCAGCAGCGGGACAGGGAGGAGCGAGCAGTACTTC. Translation gives CASSGTGRSEQYF.

This chain joins TRBV29-1 and TRBJ2-4, with D hard to call. V was pared by 4 bases and J by 0 bases, with 7 bases between. CDR1 is SQVTM and CDR2 is ANQGSEA in the germline V gene. The CDR3 is 13 amino acids. The CDR3 bases are TGCAGCGTTGGAAAGGGAGCCAAAAACATTCAGTACTTC. It is translated as CSVGKGAKNIQYF.

This clonotype was counted at least ten times. The V and J genes are TRBV11-2 and TRBJ2-5; 11 bases are a match to TRBD2. In germline, CDR1 is SGHAT, CDR2 FQNNGV. The CDR3 is 15 amino acids. With V trimmed by 3 bases and J by 3 bases, 3 bases remained unmatched. The CDR3 reads CASSFSGLAEETQYF. CDR3 DNA: TGTGCCAGCAGCTTTTCGGGACTAGCGGAAGAGACCCAGTACTTC.

This clonotype has only a few counts. The V gene is TRBV27, the J gene TRBJ1-2, with D hard to call. The CDR3 is made up of 14 amino acids. V was clipped by 2 bases and J by 3 bases, with 10 bases between them. Germline lookup yields CDR1 MNHEY and CDR2 SMNVEV (reference sequence). CDR3 DNA sequence: TGTGCCAGCAGTTTAAAGGGTGCCGACTATGGCTACACCTTC. Amino acids: CASSLKGADYGYTF.